The clone carrying this TCR beta chain was recorded only once. Its target is not known. Whoever was chosen for sequencing had shown CD8+CD57+ cell expansion by flow cytometry. Patients had undergone no therapy by the time their blood was sampled. The data were obtained in a study of CD8+CD57+ T cells in acquired aplastic anemia. In the study overall: Sorted cells (CD4+ and CD8+) yielded DNA amounts that averaged approximately 3.1 ug. The study, taken as a whole, reports: Patients and controls had CD8+ Simpson's diversity values that were not significantly distinct. Patients shared about 30 CD8+ CDR3 sequences with controls.

Deletions cut 3 bases from V and 6 bases from J, with 10 bases between. There are 13 residues in the CDR3. Germline V gene data show CDR1 as LNHDA and CDR2 as SQIVND (reference sequence). TCR beta VDJ and CDR3 were profiled, and genomic DNA was the template. In TCRdb, the reads were re-called with MiXCR into one record per CDR3 protein. The sample has approximately 220,000 distinct CDR3 sequences, less than 60% seen once. Sequenced sample: sorted CD4+, CD8+, or CD8+CD57+ T cells (not recorded which) from PBMCs. This sequence joins TRBV19 and TRBJ2-3, with D unresolved. This clonotype originated in a human donor with aplastic anemia. The CDR3 spells CASSMLLGDTQYF. The CDR3 DNA is TGTGCCAGTAGTATGCTTCTGGGGGATACGCAGTATTTT.